These T cell receptor beta chains were read from a single sample in a study of shared clonotypes between healthy human individuals. Sequenced by immunoSEQ multiplex PCR; TCRdb stores in-frame clones only, minus some. This sample carries 470,000 or so clones, more than 75% of them seen once, and the ten largest clones take about 12%. Sequenced material: PBMCs. Receptors originate from a woman in her thirties or forties in good health. Some clones in this sample may be carry-over from other donors' samples. Both conserved end residues are part of each CDR3. Each record gives: clone size, CDR3 length, D gene, J gene, V gene, CDR3 protein, CDR3 DNA. A D gene is named only where the DNA matches it firmly. Rows may omit the clone size; those that give it use once, few, many or a size class.

>-|13|TRBD1|TRBJ2-3|TRBV25-1
CASSTQGFDTQYF
TGTGCCAGCAGTACACAGGGGTTCGATACGCAGTATTTT
>-|13|-|TRBJ2-3|TRBV13
CASSWGTADTQYF
TGTGCCAGCAGCTGGGGGACTGCAGATACGCAGTATTTT
>-|14|-|TRBJ1-1|TRBV15
CATSTRSVWAEAFF
TGTGCCACCAGCACCCGTTCGGTGTGGGCTGAAGCTTTCTTT
>-|14|-|TRBJ2-1|TRBV5-1
CASSLGLANNEQFF
TGCGCCAGCAGCTTGGGGCTAGCCAACAATGAGCAGTTCTTC
>-|19|TRBD2|TRBJ2-1|TRBV28
CASSLYTSGRAWSYNEQFF
TGTGCCAGCAGTTTATACACTAGCGGGAGGGCCTGGTCCTACAATGAGCAGTTCTTC
>-|14|TRBD1|TRBJ1-1|TRBV7-2
CASSLGQGFPEAFF
TGTGCCAGCAGCTTAGGACAGGGGTTCCCTGAAGCTTTCTTT
>-|13|-|TRBJ2-3|TRBV7-2
CASSFWRTDTQYF
TGTGCCAGCAGCTTTTGGCGGACGGATACGCAGTATTTT
>many|17|TRBD2|TRBJ2-7|TRBV14
CASSQDGGAGAVYEQYF
TGTGCCAGCAGCCAAGATGGGGGAGCGGGAGCGGTCTACGAGCAGTACTTC
>-|19|-|TRBJ2-1|TRBV5-1
CASSLDPRQTQSRYNEQFF
TGCGCCAGCAGCTTGGACCCTCGGCAGACACAATCGAGATACAATGAGCAGTTCTTC
>once|16|TRBD1|TRBJ1-1|TRBV5-1
CASSSEGQGFSTEAFF
TGCGCCAGCTCCTCAGAGGGACAGGGATTCAGCACTGAAGCTTTCTTT
>-|13|-|TRBJ1-2|TRBV10-3
CAISDPNMNGYTF
TGTGCCATCAGTGACCCCAACATGAATGGCTACACCTTC
>-|16|TRBD1|TRBJ2-3|TRBV7-8
CASSSTGGVSTDTQYF
TGTGCCAGCAGTTCAACAGGGGGAGTTAGCACAGATACGCAGTATTTT
>-|14|TRBD1|TRBJ2-3|TRBV19
CASRDRGVTDTQYF
TGTGCCAGTAGAGACAGGGGGGTCACAGATACGCAGTATTTT
>-|12|-|TRBJ2-3|TRBV9
CASSVDEDTQYF
TGTGCCAGCAGCGTAGATGAGGATACGCAGTATTTT
>few|17|-|TRBJ2-1|TRBV14
CASSQGQGGSTYNEQFF
TGTGCCAGCAGCCAAGGGCAGGGTGGGTCCACCTACAATGAGCAGTTCTTC
>-|16|-|TRBJ1-3|TRBV9
CASSTLQGPSGNTIYF
TGTGCCAGCAGCACCCTACAGGGCCCCTCTGGAAACACCATATATTTT
>-|13|-|TRBJ1-4|TRBV29-1
CSGGVATNEKLFF
TGCAGCGGGGGCGTTGCAACTAATGAAAAACTGTTTTTT
>-|12|-|TRBJ2-7|TRBV11-3
CASSLNPYEQYF
TGTGCCAGCAGCTTAAACCCCTACGAGCAGTACTTC
>-|12|-|TRBJ2-5|TRBV2
CASKGAGETQYF
TGTGCCAGCAAAGGGGCGGGAGAGACCCAGTACTTC
>-|16|TRBD2|TRBJ2-2|TRBV11-2
CASSSLSGANTGELFF
TGTGCCAGCAGCTCTCTGAGCGGGGCGAACACCGGGGAGCTGTTTTTT
>-|14|-|TRBJ1-5|TRBV10-2
CASRGGHSNQPQHF
TGCGCCAGCCGTGGGGGCCATAGCAATCAGCCCCAGCATTTT
>once|16|TRBD2|TRBJ2-2|TRBV7-2
CASSLGVAGEAGELFF
TGTGCCAGCAGCTTAGGGGTAGCGGGAGAGGCCGGGGAGCTGTTTTTT
>-|15|TRBD2|TRBJ2-7|TRBV13
CASSLDPSGQLEQYF
TGTGCCAGCAGCTTAGACCCTAGCGGGCAGCTGGAGCAGTACTTC
>-|14|-|TRBJ1-4|TRBV2
CASSEWGRVEKLFF
TGTGCCAGCAGTGAATGGGGGCGCGTTGAAAAACTGTTTTTT
>-|14|-|TRBJ2-7|TRBV9
CASSGQQVSYEQYF
TGTGCCAGCAGCGGGCAACAGGTCTCCTACGAGCAGTACTTC
>-|14|-|TRBJ2-7|TRBV7-6
CASSLAFRVTEQYF
TGTGCCAGCAGCTTAGCGTTCAGGGTTACCGAGCAGTACTTC
>-|15|TRBD1|TRBJ2-1|TRBV19
CASSPTGQGLHEQFF
TGTGCCAGTAGTCCCACGGGACAGGGGTTGCATGAGCAGTTCTTC
>-|14|-|TRBJ2-7|TRBV28
CASSLVGRSYEQYF
TGTGCCAGCAGTTTAGTGGGACGGAGCTACGAGCAGTACTTC
>-|16|TRBD1|TRBJ2-4|TRBV5-8
CASSLPAGTGKNIQYF
TGTGCCAGCAGCCTACCCGCTGGGACAGGCAAAAACATTCAGTACTTC
>-|14|TRBD1|TRBJ2-5|TRBV6-6
CASSRSGGEETQYF
TGTGCCAGCAGCAGGTCAGGGGGAGAAGAGACCCAGTACTTC
>-|13|-|TRBJ2-5|TRBV19
CASSIGGGETQYF
TGTGCCAGTAGTATTGGAGGAGGAGAGACCCAGTACTTC
>-|13|-|TRBJ2-5|TRBV29-1
CSVEVLLQETQYF
TGCAGCGTTGAAGTTCTTCTCCAAGAGACCCAGTACTTC
>once|13|TRBD1|TRBJ2-5|TRBV27
CASRGRGKETQYF
TGTGCCAGCAGGGGCAGGGGGAAAGAGACCCAGTACTTC
>-|16|-|TRBJ2-7|TRBV5-4
CASSLAPRSPDYEQYF
TGTGCCAGCAGCTTGGCTCCCCGGTCCCCCGACTACGAGCAGTACTTC
>-|15|TRBD2|TRBJ2-7|TRBV11-2
CASTLGTSDIHEQYF
TGTGCCAGCACCCTCGGGACTAGCGACATACACGAGCAGTACTTC
>few|14|TRBD2|TRBJ2-5|TRBV6-5
CASTAGTRATEQYF
TGTGCCAGCACCGCCGGGACTAGGGCTACGGAGCAGTACTTC
>-|16|TRBD2|TRBJ2-7|TRBV18
CASSPRGGRAYYEQYF
TGTGCCAGCTCACCACGGGGAGGGAGGGCATACTACGAGCAGTACTTC
>once|14|-|TRBJ2-5|TRBV5-1
CASSLVGVGETQYF
TGCGCCAGCAGCTTGGTCGGGGTGGGAGAGACCCAGTACTTC
>few|13|TRBD2|TRBJ2-3|TRBV29-1
CSVKREGLDTQYF
TGCAGCGTGAAGCGGGAGGGCCTGGATACGCAGTATTTT
>-|16|-|TRBJ2-2|TRBV18
CASSPLPGSATGELFF
TGTGCCAGCTCACCACTTCCAGGGTCTGCCACCGGGGAGCTGTTTTTT
>-|15|TRBD1|TRBJ1-2|TRBV7-2
CASREGQGVYYGYTF
TGTGCCAGCAGGGAGGGACAGGGAGTGTACTATGGCTACACCTTC
>-|17|TRBD2|TRBJ2-3|TRBV28
CASSLGGTSGSQTPSYF
TGTGCCAGCAGCCTAGGGGGGACTAGCGGTTCACAGACACCCTCGTATTTT
>-|14|TRBD1|TRBJ1-2|TRBV4-1
CASSQGTGTYGYTF
TGCGCCAGCAGCCAAGGGACAGGAACCTATGGCTACACCTTC
>many|14|-|TRBJ2-5|TRBV19
CASSMEGVTETQYF
TGTGCCAGTAGTATGGAAGGGGTAACTGAGACCCAGTACTTC
>once|19|TRBD2|TRBJ2-1|TRBV5-1
CASSLYLAGVPSSYNEQFF
TGCGCCAGCAGCTTGTACCTAGCGGGAGTCCCGAGCTCCTACAATGAGCAGTTCTTC
>-|14|-|TRBJ2-3|TRBV7-6
CASRLGRGRDTQYF
TGTGCCAGCAGATTAGGTAGAGGGAGAGATACGCAGTATTTT
>-|12|-|TRBJ2-7|TRBV25-1
CASSEYSHEQYF
TGTGCCAGCAGTGAATATAGCCACGAGCAGTACTTC
>-|16|TRBD1|TRBJ1-2|TRBV5-6
CASSLGTGGPNYGYTF
TGTGCCAGCAGCTTGGGGACAGGAGGGCCTAACTATGGCTACACCTTC
>-|16|-|TRBJ2-2|TRBV5-5
CASSFVRGSNTGELFF
TGTGCCAGCAGCTTTGTTCGAGGTTCGAACACCGGGGAGCTGTTTTTT
>few|17|TRBD1|TRBJ2-7|TRBV28
CASSFSRSGTGDYEQYF
TGTGCCAGCAGTTTTTCCCGCTCCGGGACAGGGGACTACGAGCAGTACTTC
>-|15|-|TRBJ1-2|TRBV30
CAWSPRAGAEDGYTF
TGTGCCTGGAGTCCACGGGCGGGCGCGGAAGATGGCTACACCTTC
>-|14|-|TRBJ2-1|TRBV5-1
CASVGYPSYNEQFF
TGCGCCAGCGTTGGCTATCCCTCCTACAATGAGCAGTTCTTC
>-|13|-|TRBJ2-7|TRBV5-1
CASSSTGTYEQYF
TGCGCCAGCAGCTCGACAGGCACCTACGAGCAGTACTTC
>-|14|-|TRBJ1-3|TRBV27
CASSSRASGNTIYF
TGTGCCAGCAGTTCGCGTGCCTCTGGAAACACCATATATTTT
>-|14|TRBD2|TRBJ2-1|TRBV11-2
CASSQLAGVDEQFF
TGTGCCAGCAGCCAACTAGCGGGAGTGGATGAGCAGTTCTTC